This entry lists 5 T cell receptor beta chains sequenced from one sample in a study of shared clonotypes between healthy human individuals. Libraries were prepared by immunoSEQ multiplex PCR; TCRdb keeps only in-frame clonotypes and omits some of them. The data show under 600,000 clones, about 96% seen once. The sample taken for sequencing was naive CD4+ T cells sorted from blood. Subset given: CD45RA+ positively selected. The receptors originated from a woman aged 30 to 39 in good health.

The chain has TRBV4-1 and TRBJ2-5; no definite D call. From germline, CDR1 is MGHRA and CDR2 YSYEKL. V lost 1 base, J lost 3 bases, and 18 bases lay in between. CDR3 length: 17 amino acids. CDR3 nucleotide sequence: TGCGCCAGCAGCCAAGTGCGGCAATTACTCAAAGAAGAGACCCAGTACTTC. This translates into CASSQVRQLLKEETQYF.

This sequence joins TRBV5-4 and TRBJ2-5, with TRBD2 identical over 14 bases. The CDR3 is made up of 19 amino acids. Germline CDR1 and CDR2: SGHNT and YYREEE (reference sequence). Unmatched junction bases numbered 13, after V lost 5 bases and J lost 1 base. For the CDR3, the DNA is TGTGCCAGCAGTCAACCGGGACTAGCGGGAGTAACGTTCCAAGAGACCCAGTACTTC. It yields the protein CASSQPGLAGVTFQETQYF.

This clone was picked up one time. The gene calls are TRBV19 and TRBJ2-2, with a possible D match to TRBD1 (6 bases). Germline V gene lookup returns CDR1 LNHDA and CDR2 SQIVND (reference sequence). The CDR3 totals 16 residues. The germline V and J ends were trimmed by 5 bases and 0 bases, with 13 bases remaining between them. CDR3 DNA sequence: TGTGCCAGTAGTTCGTGGACAGTAGCGAACACCGGGGAGCTGTTTTTT. As protein: CASSSWTVANTGELFF.

V and J are TRBV6-5 and TRBJ2-2; the D gene could be TRBD1 or TRBD2 (7 bases each). The CDR3 spans 13 residues. CDR1 and CDR2 from the germline V gene are MNHEY and SVGAGI. V was shortened by 10 bases and J by 1 base, with 10 bases between the two germline ends. The CDR3 DNA reads TGTGCCATCAGGGGGGGGAACACCGGGGAGCTGTTTTTT. As protein: CAIRGGNTGELFF.

V usage is TRBV28 and J usage is TRBJ2-1; the match to TRBD2 covers 10 bases. Germline V gene data show CDR1 as MDHEN and CDR2 as SYDVKM. The CDR3 covers 15 residues. Trimming at V came to 5 bases and at J to 4 bases, leaving 5 bases not matched to a gene. The CDR3 reads CASSRGTSAYNEQFF. As DNA, the CDR3 is TGTGCCAGCAGTCGCGGGACTAGCGCTTACAATGAGCAGTTCTTC.